The T cell receptor (beta chain) under discussion was sequenced for a study of cytomegalovirus exposure and HLA in healthy donors. The PCR used 60 Vbeta and 13 Jbeta primers. The repertoire was sequenced with immunoSEQ multiplex PCR; TCRdb's copy has only in-frame clones and lacks some. The table lists 120,000 to 150,000 clones, roughly 80% of them singletons. The sequence derives from a man younger than 30 in good health and CMV-seronegative. The sequencing input was PBMCs.

CDR3 sequence (DNA): TGTGCCAGCAGCCCCGGACAGGGGGGTGCAGATACGCAGTATTTT. Translated, it gives CASSPGQGGADTQYF. This chain connects TRBV5-4 to TRBJ2-3, with 10 bases identical to TRBD1. V lost 4 bases, J lost 4 bases, and 6 bases stayed unmatched. Germline V CDR1 and CDR2: SGHNT, YYREEE (reference sequence). The CDR3 extends over 15 amino acids.